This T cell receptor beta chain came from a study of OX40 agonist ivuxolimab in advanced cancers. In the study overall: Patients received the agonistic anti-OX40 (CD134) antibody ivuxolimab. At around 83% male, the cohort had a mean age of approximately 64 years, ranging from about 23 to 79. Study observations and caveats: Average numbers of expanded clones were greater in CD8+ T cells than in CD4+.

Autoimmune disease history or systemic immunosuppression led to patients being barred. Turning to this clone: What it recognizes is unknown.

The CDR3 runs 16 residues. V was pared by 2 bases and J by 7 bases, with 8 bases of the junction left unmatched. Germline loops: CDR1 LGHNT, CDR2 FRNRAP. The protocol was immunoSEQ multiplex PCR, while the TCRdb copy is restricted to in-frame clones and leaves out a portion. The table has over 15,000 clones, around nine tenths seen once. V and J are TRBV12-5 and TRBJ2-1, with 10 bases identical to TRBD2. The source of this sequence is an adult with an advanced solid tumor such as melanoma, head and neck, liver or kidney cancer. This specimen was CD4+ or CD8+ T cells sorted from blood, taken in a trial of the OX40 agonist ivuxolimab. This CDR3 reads CASGLHLAGVGNEQFF. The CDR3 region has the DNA TGTGCTAGTGGTTTGCACCTAGCGGGAGTAGGTAATGAGCAGTTCTTC.